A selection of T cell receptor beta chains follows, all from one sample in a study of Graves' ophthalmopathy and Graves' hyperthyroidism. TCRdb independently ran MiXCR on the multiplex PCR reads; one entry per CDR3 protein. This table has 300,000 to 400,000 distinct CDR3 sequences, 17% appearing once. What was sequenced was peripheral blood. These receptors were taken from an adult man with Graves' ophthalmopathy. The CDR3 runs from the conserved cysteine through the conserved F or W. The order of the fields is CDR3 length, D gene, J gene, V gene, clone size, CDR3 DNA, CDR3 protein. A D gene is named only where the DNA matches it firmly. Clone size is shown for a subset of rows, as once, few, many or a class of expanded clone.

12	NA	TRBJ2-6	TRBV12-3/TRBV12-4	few	TGTGCCAGCCATTCTGGGGCCAACGTCCTGACTTTC	CASHSGANVLTF
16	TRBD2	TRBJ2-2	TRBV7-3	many	TGTGCCAGCAGCTTTTCAGGACTAGCCCCTACCGGGGAGCTGTTTTTT	CASSFSGLAPTGELFF
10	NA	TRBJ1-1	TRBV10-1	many	TGCGCCAGCAGTCCGACAGGTATGTTCTTT	CASSPTGMFF
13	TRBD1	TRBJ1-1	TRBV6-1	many	TGTGCCAGCAGTGACGGACAGGACACTGAAGCTTTCTTT	CASSDGQDTEAFF
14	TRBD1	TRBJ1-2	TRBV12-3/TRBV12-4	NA	TGTGCCTGGGAGCCCGCAGGGGGCCCCTTTGGCTACACCTTC	CAWEPAGGPFGYTF
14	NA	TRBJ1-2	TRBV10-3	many	TGTGCCATCAGTGAGAGGCACGGCAACTATGGCTACACCTTC	CAISERHGNYGYTF
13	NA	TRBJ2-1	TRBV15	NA	TGTGCCACCAGCAGAGGGTCTGGATATGAGCAGTTCTTC	CATSRGSGYEQFF
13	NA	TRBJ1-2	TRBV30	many	TGTGCCTGGAATAGGGGGACCACCGATGGCTACACCTTC	CAWNRGTTDGYTF
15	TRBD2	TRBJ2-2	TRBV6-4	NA	TGTGCCAGCAGCCAACTAGCGGGGCCCCGCGGGGAGCTGTTTTTT	CASSQLAGPRGELFF
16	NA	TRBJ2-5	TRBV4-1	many	TGCGCCAGCAGCCGGGAGGACAAGAGAGCACAAGAGACCCAGTACTTC	CASSREDKRAQETQYF
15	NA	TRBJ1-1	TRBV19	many	TGTGCCAGTAGTATGATCGGGGTAGAAATGCCTGAAGCTTTCTTT	CASSMIGVEMPEAFF
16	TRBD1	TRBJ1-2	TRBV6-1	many	TGTGCCAGCAGTACCACCTTTACAGGGGGGCAAAATGGCTACACCTTC	CASSTTFTGGQNGYTF
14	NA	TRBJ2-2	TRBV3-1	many	TGTGCCAGCAGCCGCGGGATTTTCACCGGGGAGCTGTTTTTT	CASSRGIFTGELFF
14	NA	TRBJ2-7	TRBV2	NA	TGTGCCAGTCTATTTTCGACTGGGGGGAACGAGCAGTACTTC	CASLFSTGGNEQYF
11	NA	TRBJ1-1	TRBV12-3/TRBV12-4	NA	TGTGCCAGCAGTGATCGGGCAGGGGCTTTCTTT	CASSDRAGAFF
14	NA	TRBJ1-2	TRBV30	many	TGTGCCTGGAGTCGAAGCAACCTTAACTATGGCTACACCTTC	CAWSRSNLNYGYTF
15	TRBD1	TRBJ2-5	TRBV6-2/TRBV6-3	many	TGTGCCAGCAGACGGACCGGGACAGTCCAAGAGACCCAGTACTTC	CASRRTGTVQETQYF
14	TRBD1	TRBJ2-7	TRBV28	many	TGTGCCAGCAGTCCTCACGCAGGGGGTTACGAGCAGTACTTC	CASSPHAGGYEQYF
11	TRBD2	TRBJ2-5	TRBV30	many	TGTGCCTGGACGGGGGGAGAGACCCAGTACTTC	CAWTGGETQYF
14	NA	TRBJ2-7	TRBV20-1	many	TGCAGTGCTCCGAATCGACTAGAATCGTACGAGCAGTACTTC	CSAPNRLESYEQYF
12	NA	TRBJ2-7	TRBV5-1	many	TGCGCCAGCAGCAAAGGACTCTACGAGCAGTACTTC	CASSKGLYEQYF
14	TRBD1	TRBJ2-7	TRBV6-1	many	TGTGCCAGCAGGCGGGGACAGGGGGAGTACGAGCAGTACTTC	CASRRGQGEYEQYF
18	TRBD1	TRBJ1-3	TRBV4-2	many	TGTGCCAGCAGCCAAGATCGGGCAGGGGGGAAATCTGGAAACACCATATATTTT	CASSQDRAGGKSGNTIYF
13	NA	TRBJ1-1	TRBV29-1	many	TGCAGCGTTAATCCGGGGGGGAACACTGAAGCTTTCTTT	CSVNPGGNTEAFF